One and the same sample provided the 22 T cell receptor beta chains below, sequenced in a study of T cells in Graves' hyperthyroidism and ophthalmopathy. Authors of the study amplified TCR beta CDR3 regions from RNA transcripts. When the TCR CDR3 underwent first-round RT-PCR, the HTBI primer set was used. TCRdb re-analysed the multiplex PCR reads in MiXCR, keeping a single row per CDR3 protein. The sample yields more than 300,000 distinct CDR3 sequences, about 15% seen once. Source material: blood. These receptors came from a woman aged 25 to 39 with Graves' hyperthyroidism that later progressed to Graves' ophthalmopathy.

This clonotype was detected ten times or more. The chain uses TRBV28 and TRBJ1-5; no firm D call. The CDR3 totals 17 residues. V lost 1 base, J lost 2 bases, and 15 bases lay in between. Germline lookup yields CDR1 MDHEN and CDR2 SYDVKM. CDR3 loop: CASSLSVGFSGNQPQHF. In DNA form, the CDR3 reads TGTGCCAGCAGTTTATCGGTCGGCTTTTCGGGCAATCAGCCCCAGCATTTT. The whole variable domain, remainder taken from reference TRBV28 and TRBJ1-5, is DVKVTQSSRYLVKRTGEKVFLECVQDMDHENMFWYRQDPGLGLRLIYFSYDVKMKEKGDIPEGYSVSREKKERFSLILESASTNQTSMYLCASSLSVGFSGNQPQHFGDGTRLSIL.

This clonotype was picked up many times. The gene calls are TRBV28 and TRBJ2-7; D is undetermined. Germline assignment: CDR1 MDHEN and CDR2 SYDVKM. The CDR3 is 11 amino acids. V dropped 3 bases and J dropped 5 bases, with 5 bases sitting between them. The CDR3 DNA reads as TGTGCCAGCAGTTTGGCCGACGAGCAGTACTTC. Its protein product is CASSLADEQYF.

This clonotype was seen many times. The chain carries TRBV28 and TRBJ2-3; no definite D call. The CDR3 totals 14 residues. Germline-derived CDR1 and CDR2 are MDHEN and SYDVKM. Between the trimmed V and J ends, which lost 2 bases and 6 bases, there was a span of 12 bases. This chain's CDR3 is CASSLGFRLDTQYF. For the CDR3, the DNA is TGTGCCAGCAGTTTAGGGTTCCGACTTGATACGCAGTATTTT.

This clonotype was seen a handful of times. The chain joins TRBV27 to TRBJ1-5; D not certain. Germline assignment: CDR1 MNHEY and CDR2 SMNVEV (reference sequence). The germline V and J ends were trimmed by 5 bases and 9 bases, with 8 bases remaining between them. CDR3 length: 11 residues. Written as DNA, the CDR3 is TGTGCCAGCAGTCCCCTAGGGCCCCAGCATTTT. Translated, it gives CASSPLGPQHF.

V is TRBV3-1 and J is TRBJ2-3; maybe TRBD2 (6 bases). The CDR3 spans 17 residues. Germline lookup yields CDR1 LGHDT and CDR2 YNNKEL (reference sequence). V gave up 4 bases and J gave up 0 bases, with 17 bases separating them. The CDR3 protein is CASSPLGLLGSTDTQYF. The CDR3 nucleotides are TGTGCCAGCAGCCCCTTAGGACTACTTGGGAGCACAGATACGCAGTATTTT.

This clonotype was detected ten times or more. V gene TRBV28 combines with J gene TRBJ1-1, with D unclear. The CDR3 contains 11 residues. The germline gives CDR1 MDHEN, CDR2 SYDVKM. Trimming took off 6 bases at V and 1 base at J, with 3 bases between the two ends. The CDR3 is CASRKNTEAFF. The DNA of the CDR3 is TGTGCCAGCAGGAAGAACACTGAAGCTTTCTTT.

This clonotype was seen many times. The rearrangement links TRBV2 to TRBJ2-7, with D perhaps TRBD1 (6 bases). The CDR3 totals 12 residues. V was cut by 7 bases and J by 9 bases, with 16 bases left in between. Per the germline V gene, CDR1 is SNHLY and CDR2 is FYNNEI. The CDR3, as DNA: TGTGCCAGCACCTGGACAGCCTCTGTGCAGTACTTC. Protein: CASTWTASVQYF.

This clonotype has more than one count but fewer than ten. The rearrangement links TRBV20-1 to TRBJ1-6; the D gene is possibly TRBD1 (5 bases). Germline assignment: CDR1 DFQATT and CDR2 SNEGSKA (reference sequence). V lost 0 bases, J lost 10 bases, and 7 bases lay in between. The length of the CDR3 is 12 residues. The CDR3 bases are TGCAGTGCTAGAGATTGGGGGTCACCCCTCCACTTT. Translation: CSARDWGSPLHF.

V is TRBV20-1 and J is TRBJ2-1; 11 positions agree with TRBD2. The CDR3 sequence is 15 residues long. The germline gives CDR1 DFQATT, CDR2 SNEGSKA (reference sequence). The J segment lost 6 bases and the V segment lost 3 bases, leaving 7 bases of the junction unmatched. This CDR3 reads CSASELAGELNEQFF. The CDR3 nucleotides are TGCAGTGCTAGCGAACTAGCGGGAGAGCTCAATGAGCAGTTCTTC.

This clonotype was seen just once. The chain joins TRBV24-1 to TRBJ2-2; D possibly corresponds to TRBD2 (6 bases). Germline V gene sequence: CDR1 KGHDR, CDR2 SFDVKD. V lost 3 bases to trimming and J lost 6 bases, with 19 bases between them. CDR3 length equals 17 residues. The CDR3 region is CATSDRLWRGGAGELFF. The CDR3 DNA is TGTGCCACCAGTGATAGACTTTGGAGGGGAGGCGCCGGGGAGCTGTTTTTT.

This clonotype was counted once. CDR3 sequence (DNA): TGTGCCAGCAGCTTAGGAGGTCTAGCGGGAGGGGTGCCAGATACGCAGTATTTT. This sequence encodes CASSLGGLAGGVPDTQYF. The chain has TRBV11-2 and TRBJ2-3; 12 bases are a match to TRBD2. The V and J ends lost 1 base and 4 bases, in that order; junction bases with no gene match: 9. CDR1 is SGHAT and CDR2 is FQNNGV in the germline V gene. The CDR3 covers 18 residues.

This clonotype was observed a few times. The CDR3 protein is CASSSRQEENTIYF. DNA of the CDR3: TGTGCCAGCAGTTCGAGACAGGAAGAAAACACCATATATTTT. The chain recombines TRBV7-9 with TRBJ1-3; D might be TRBD1 (6 bases). V was pared by 6 bases and J by 6 bases, with 15 bases between. Germline values: CDR1 SEHNR, CDR2 FQNEAQ (reference sequence). The length of the CDR3 is 14 residues.

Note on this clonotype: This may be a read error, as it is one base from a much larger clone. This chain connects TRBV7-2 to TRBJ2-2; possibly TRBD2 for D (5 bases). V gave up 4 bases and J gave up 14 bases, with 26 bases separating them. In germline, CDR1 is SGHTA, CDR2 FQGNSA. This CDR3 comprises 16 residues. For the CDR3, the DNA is TGTGCCAGCAGCTCCCGCGGGTTGGGCTCGGATGAAAGACTGTTTTTT. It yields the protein CASSSRGLGSDERLFF.

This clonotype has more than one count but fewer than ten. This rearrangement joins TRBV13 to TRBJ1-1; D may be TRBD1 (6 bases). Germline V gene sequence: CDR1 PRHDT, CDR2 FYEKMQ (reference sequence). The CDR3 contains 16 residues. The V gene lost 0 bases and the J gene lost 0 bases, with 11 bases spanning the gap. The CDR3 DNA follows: TGTGCCAGCAGCTTAGGGGGGGGGGCCATGAACACTGAAGCTTTCTTT. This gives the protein CASSLGGGAMNTEAFF. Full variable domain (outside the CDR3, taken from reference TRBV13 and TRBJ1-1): AAGVIQSPRHLIKEKRETATLKCYPIPRHDTVYWYQQGPGQDPQFLISFYEKMQSDKGSIPDRFSAQQFSDYHSELNMSSLELGDSALYFCASSLGGGAMNTEAFFGQGTRLTVV.

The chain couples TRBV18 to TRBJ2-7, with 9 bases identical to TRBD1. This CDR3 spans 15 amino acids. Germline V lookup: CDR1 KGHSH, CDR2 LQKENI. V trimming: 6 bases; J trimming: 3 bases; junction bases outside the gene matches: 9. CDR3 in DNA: TGTGCCAGCTCGCCTACAGGGGGCTGGTACTACGAGCAGTACTTC. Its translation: CASSPTGGWYYEQYF.

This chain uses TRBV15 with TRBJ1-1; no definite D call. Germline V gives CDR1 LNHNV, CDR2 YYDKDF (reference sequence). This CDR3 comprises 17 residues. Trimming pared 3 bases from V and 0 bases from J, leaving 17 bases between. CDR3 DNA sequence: TGTGCCACCAGCAGCCCCCCCCCCGGGCCAGTGAACACTGAAGCTTTCTTT. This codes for CATSSPPPGPVNTEAFF.

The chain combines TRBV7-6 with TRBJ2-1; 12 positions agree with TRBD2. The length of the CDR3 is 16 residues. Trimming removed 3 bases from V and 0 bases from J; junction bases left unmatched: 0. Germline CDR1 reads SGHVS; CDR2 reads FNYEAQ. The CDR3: CASSLGLAGSYNEQFF. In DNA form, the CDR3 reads TGTGCCAGCAGCTTGGGACTAGCGGGCTCCTACAATGAGCAGTTCTTC.

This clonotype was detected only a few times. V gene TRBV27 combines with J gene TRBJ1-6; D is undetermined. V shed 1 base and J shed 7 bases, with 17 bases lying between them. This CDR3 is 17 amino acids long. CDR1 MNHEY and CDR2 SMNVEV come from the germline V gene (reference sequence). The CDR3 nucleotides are TGTGCCAGCAGTTTATGGACGACTTCCCCGAGGAATTCACCCCTCCACTTT. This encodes CASSLWTTSPRNSPLHF.

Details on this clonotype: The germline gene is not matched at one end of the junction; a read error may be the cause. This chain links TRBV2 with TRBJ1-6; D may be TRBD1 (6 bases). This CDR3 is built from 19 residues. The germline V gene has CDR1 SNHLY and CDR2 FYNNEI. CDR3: CASSPREGGRLSRDSPLHF. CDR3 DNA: TGCGCCAGCAGCCCGAGGGAGGGGGGGCGGCTTTCACGGGATTCACCCCTCCACTTT.

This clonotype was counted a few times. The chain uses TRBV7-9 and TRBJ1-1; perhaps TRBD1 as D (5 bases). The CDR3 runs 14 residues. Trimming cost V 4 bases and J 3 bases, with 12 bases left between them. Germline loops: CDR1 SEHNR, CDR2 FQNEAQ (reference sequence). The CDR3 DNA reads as TGTGCCAGCAGCTGGCTCCGGGACGACACTGAAGCTTTCTTT. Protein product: CASSWLRDDTEAFF.

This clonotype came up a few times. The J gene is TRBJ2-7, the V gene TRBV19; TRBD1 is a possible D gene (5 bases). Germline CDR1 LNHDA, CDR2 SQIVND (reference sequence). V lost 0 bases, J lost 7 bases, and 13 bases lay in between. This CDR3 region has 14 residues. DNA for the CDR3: TGTGCCAGTAGTATAGATCCGACAGATTTAGAGCAGTACTTC. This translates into CASSIDPTDLEQYF.

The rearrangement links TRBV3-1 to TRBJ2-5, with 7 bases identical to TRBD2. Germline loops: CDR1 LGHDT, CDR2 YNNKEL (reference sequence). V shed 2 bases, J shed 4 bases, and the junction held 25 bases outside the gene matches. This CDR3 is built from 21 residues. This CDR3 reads CASSQRRDWVNQMGGIETQYF. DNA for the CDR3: TGTGCCAGCAGCCAACGCCGGGACTGGGTAAACCAAATGGGGGGGATAGAGACCCAGTACTTC.